This T cell receptor (beta chain) was identified in a study of fetal regulatory T cell absence and autoimmunity (dated by TCRdb to 2017 to 2019). Context from the whole study: Autoimmunity of the exocrine pancreas was seen in the IPEX patients even though clinical diabetes was absent. General findings and caveats noted by the study authors: TRB gene family usage was broadly similar between cord blood and pancreas, resembling published neonatal and adult repertoires. The oligoclonal enrichment was taken as support for antigen-driven autoimmunity in the pancreas before birth in IPEX syndrome. Compared with cord blood, the pancreas TCR compartment showed significant oligoclonal enrichment, and some top clones were enriched more than 90-fold.

This clone turned up a few times. There is no known antigen for this receptor. Nothing much larger sits one base from this clone, and base qualities are not available. Different DNA sequences within this sample yield the same CDR3. The CDR3 runs 14 residues from the cysteine to the phenylalanine. The kept DNA is CDR3 alone, 42 bases in frame from the first base. V lost 0 bases and J lost 0 bases; the stretch between them is 6 bases long. According to the germline V gene (reference sequence), CDR1 reads MNHEY and CDR2 reads SMNVEV. On the immunoSEQ human TCRbeta survey platform, a two-step multiplex PCR amplified and barcoded the TCRbeta CDR3 regions. Illumina instruments were used to sequence the libraries, and IgH from the same samples was sequenced in parallel. Regarding the original processing steps: To remove PCR and sequencing errors, raw reads were filtered against IMGT V, D, J definitions and grouped with a nearest-neighbor algorithm. A clone was defined by an identical nucleotide sequence, and differential abundance between tissues was tested with a Fisher exact test for each clone at a pFDR threshold of p<0.01. A minimum inclusion filter of 10 in either sample excluded clones with frequencies too low for statistical inference. The immunoSEQ Analyzer was used for pairwise clonal comparisons, while IMGT tools were used to assess gene family usage. Entries here come from immuneACCESS through TCRdb and include only in-frame sequences with V and J called. Some clones fail to appear in such tables; in the studies checked, an unresolved V gene covers under half of the shortfall, and the cause of the remainder is unknown. That table gives V, J and clone size, and the DNA gave D and trimming. Counted in this sample were 95,000 or so clones; around 72% of them appeared once. Of the sample, 2% falls within the top ten clones.

Repertoire sequencing was done on genomic DNA taken from frozen pancreas tissue. The DNeasy Blood and Tissue Kit was used to extract roughly 1.7-3.3 ug of genomic DNA from either umbilical cord blood or frozen pancreas. The chain was built from TRBV27 and TRBJ2-7; the D gene cannot be named for sure. Sequencing was done on a sample of pancreas tissue. This TCR was sampled from a male donor with IPEX syndrome. The DNA sequence is TGTGCCAGCAGTTTATCCGGCAGCTCCTACGAGCAGTACTTC. It encodes CASSLSGSSYEQYF.